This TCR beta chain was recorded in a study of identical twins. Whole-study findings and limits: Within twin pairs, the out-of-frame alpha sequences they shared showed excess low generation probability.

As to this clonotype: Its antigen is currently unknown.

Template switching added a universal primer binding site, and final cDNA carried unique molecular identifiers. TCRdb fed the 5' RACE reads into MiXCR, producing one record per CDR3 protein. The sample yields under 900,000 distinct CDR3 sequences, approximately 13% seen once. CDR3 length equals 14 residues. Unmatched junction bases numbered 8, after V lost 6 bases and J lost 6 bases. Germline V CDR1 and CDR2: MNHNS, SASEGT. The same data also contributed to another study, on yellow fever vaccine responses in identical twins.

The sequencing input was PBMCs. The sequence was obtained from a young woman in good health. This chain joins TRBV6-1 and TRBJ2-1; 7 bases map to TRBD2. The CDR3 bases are TGTGCCAGCAGCCACGCGGGGGTGGGCAATGAGCAGTTCTTC. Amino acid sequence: CASSHAGVGNEQFF.